The source of this TCR beta chain is a study of blood T cell repertoires in COVID-19. The germline V and J ends were trimmed by 0 bases and 5 bases, with 19 bases remaining between them. CDR3 length equals 17 residues. Germline loops: CDR1 MNHEY, CDR2 SVGEGT. Repertoires were generated with immunoSEQ multiplex PCR, while TCRdb's copy carries only in-frame clones and drops some. This table holds approximately 300,000 clones, around nine tenths found once. Enrolled through a virtual design, the participants were between roughly 18 and 90 years of age and came from 24 US areas. The receptor was derived from a woman in her thirties who had been exposed to COVID-19. V and J are TRBV6-2 or TRBV6-3 and TRBJ1-2; TRBD1 might be the D (6 bases). The sample was PBMCs or T cells enriched from blood (not recorded which). The CDR3 sequence: CASSYSSSASQGYGYTF. CDR3 DNA sequence: TGTGCCAGCAGTTACTCGAGCAGCGCCAGCCAGGGGTATGGCTACACCTTC.